These 4 T cell receptor beta chains share one sample of origin, sequenced in a study of cytomegalovirus exposure and HLA in healthy donors. Profiled with immunoSEQ multiplex PCR; TCRdb holds only in-frame clones, not every one. The data show about 150,000 clones, 75% to 90% seen once. What was sequenced was PBMCs. Receptor source: a man aged 18 to 29 in good health and CMV-seropositive.

The chain recombines TRBV5-1 with TRBJ2-2; 8 bases are shared with TRBD1. Germline V lookup: CDR1 SGHRS, CDR2 YFSETQ. The CDR3 runs to 16 residues. Germline trimming cut 4 bases from V and 0 bases from J; bases unmatched to any gene: 5. CDR3 protein: CASSRRDRPNTGELFF. DNA for the CDR3: TGCGCCAGCAGCCGCAGGGACAGGCCGAACACCGGGGAGCTGTTTTTT.

This clone was counted ten times or more. This rearrangement joins TRBV15 to TRBJ1-2; D is possibly TRBD1 (6 bases). This CDR3 is 15 amino acids long. Per the germline V gene, CDR1 is LNHNV and CDR2 is YYDKDF (reference sequence). V lost 3 bases and J lost 0, with 11 bases in between. The CDR3 nucleotides are TGTGCCACCAGCAGCGAGGGGGACCCTAACTATGGCTACACCTTC. Translation: CATSSEGDPNYGYTF.

The chain recombines TRBV30 with TRBJ2-7; the D is unclear. The germline V gene encodes CDR1 GTSNPN and CDR2 SVGIG (reference sequence). V lost 0 bases and J lost 5, with 17 bases in between. This CDR3 has 15 amino acids. The CDR3 here is CAWSVRYLGPHEQYF. CDR3 nucleotides: TGTGCCTGGAGTGTGAGGTACCTCGGCCCCCACGAGCAGTACTTC.

In its sample, this clone was seen once. V is TRBV2 and J is TRBJ1-3; TRBD1 might be the D (6 bases). The V gene lost 5 bases and the J gene lost 0 bases, with 11 bases spanning the gap. The CDR3 has 15 amino acids. Germline-derived CDR1 and CDR2 are SNHLY and FYNNEI. In nucleotides, the CDR3 is TGTGCCAGCAGTTTCAGGACAGCCTCTGGAAACACCATATATTTT. Its protein is CASSFRTASGNTIYF. The full variable domain, completed using reference TRBV2 and TRBJ1-3, is EPEVTQTPSHQVTQMGQEVILRCVPISNHLYFYWYRQILGQKVEFLVSFYNNEISEKSEIFDDQFSVERPDGSNFTLKIRSTKLEDSAMYFCASSFRTASGNTIYFGEGSWLTVV.